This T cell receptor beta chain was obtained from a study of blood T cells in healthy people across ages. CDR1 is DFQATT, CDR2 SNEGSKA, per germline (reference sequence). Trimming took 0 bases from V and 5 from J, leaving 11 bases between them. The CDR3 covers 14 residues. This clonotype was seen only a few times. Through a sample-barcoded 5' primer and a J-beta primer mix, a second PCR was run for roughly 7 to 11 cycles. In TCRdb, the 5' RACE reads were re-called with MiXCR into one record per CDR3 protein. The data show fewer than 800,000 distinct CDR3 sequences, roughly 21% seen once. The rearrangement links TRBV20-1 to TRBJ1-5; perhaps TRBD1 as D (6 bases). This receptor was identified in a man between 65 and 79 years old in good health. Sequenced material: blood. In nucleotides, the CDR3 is TGCAGTGCTAGAGATCCCGGGGGGCATCAGCCCCAGCATTTT. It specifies CSARDPGGHQPQHF.